This is a list of T cell receptor beta chains from one sample in a study of T-cell reconstitution after alpha-beta-depleted transplantation in children. Using its own MiXCR run on the PCR reads, TCRdb lists one record per CDR3 protein. The table shows around 960,000 distinct CDR3 sequences, with around 30% occurring only once. The specimen comprised PBMCs, mostly from graft donor cells, sampled 360 days after TCRalphabeta/CD19-depleted stem cell transplant. These TCRs come from a boy under two years old who had a stem cell transplant for SCID, so the T cells may come from the graft donor. CDR3s include the opening cysteine and the closing phenylalanine or tryptophan.

V,J,CDR3
TRBV4-2,TRBJ2-5,CASSQEGGRGLTQYF
TRBV9,TRBJ1-1,CASSPRAALNTEAFF
TRBV4-2,TRBJ1-1,CASSQARTGNTEAFF
TRBV5-1,TRBJ2-3,CASSSGQYASTDTQYF
TRBV5-5,TRBJ2-2,CASSLGLKGPSLRELFF
TRBV11-2,TRBJ2-2,CASSFSGGRTGELFF
TRBV3-1,TRBJ2-5,CASSHGTQYF
TRBV5-1,TRBJ2-7,CASSLRDGYSYEQYF
TRBV6-1,TRBJ2-3,CASSPIAGAREDTQYF
TRBV2,TRBJ2-1,CASSVWHPSYNEQFF
TRBV10-3,TRBJ2-3,CAISERVSFTDTQYF
TRBV12-3/TRBV12-4,TRBJ2-7,CASSLRTSEGEQYF
TRBV12-5,TRBJ2-5,CASGLVWWGQYF
TRBV20-1,TRBJ1-6,CSARPKSPLHF
TRBV5-1,TRBJ2-4,CASSGIPTGGRGNIQYF
TRBV12-3/TRBV12-4,TRBJ1-6,CASTPQGHNSPLHF
TRBV5-1,TRBJ2-2,CASSQLGPGQGTNTGELFF
TRBV20-1,TRBJ2-7,CSPSEGLTYEQYF
TRBV7-2,TRBJ2-5,CASSSRAGGLFETQYF
TRBV20-1,TRBJ2-3,CSAPSSGGARNTQYF
TRBV6-1,TRBJ2-1,CASRDRDDNEQFF
TRBV29-1,TRBJ2-3,CSVERLAGGGGTDTQYF
TRBV6-1,TRBJ2-3,CASLLSGATTDTQYF
TRBV18,TRBJ1-1,CASSPALGIEGSEAFF
TRBV12-3/TRBV12-4,TRBJ2-3,CASSLAIGQGFTDTQYF
TRBV2,TRBJ1-2,CASSRIGTSGNYGYTF